Following are 16 T cell receptor beta chains from one sample sequenced in a study of blood T cell repertoires in COVID-19. Repertoires were generated with immunoSEQ multiplex PCR, while TCRdb's copy carries only in-frame clones and drops some. The sample consists of more than 200,000 clones, 84% of them appearing once. Sample: peripheral blood. The source is a man aged 60-69 years with acute or convalescent COVID-19.

The J gene is TRBJ2-4, the V gene TRBV6-6, with D unclear. The V gene's germline CDR1 is MNHNY and CDR2 SVGAGI (reference sequence). The germline V and J ends were trimmed by 5 bases and 0 bases, with 17 bases remaining between them. There are 17 residues in the CDR3. The CDR3 protein is CASSPTHYQIAKNIQYF. The CDR3 DNA follows: TGTGCCAGCAGTCCCACCCACTATCAAATAGCCAAAAACATTCAGTACTTC.

This rearrangement joins TRBV18 to TRBJ1-3; D is undetermined. V gave up 4 bases and J gave up 4 bases, with 14 bases separating them. CDR3 length: 15 residues. Germline V gene data show CDR1 as KGHSH and CDR2 as LQKENI. CDR3 region: CASSRAGREGNTIYF. The DNA of the CDR3 is TGTGCCAGCTCACGGGCGGGAAGGGAAGGAAACACCATATATTTT.

The chain joins TRBV18 to TRBJ2-7; perhaps TRBD1 as D (5 bases). V dropped 5 bases and J dropped 0 bases, with 11 bases sitting between them. Germline V lookup: CDR1 KGHSH, CDR2 LQKENI. The CDR3 has 14 residues. CDR3: CASSTQESSYEQYF. CDR3 DNA sequence: TGTGCCAGCTCAACACAGGAGAGCTCCTACGAGCAGTACTTC.

This sequence joins TRBV10-3 and TRBJ1-5, with 11 bases identical to TRBD1. Trimming removed 3 bases from V and 4 bases from J; junction bases left unmatched: 5. Germline CDR1 is ENHRY and CDR2 is SYGVKD. The CDR3 runs 16 residues. The CDR3 DNA sequence: TGTGCCATCAGTGAAACCGGGACAGGGGGAAATCAGCCCCAGCATTTT. Protein sequence: CAISETGTGGNQPQHF.

The rearrangement links TRBV28 to TRBJ1-2; 9 bases line up with TRBD1. Germline CDR1 is MDHEN and CDR2 is SYDVKM. V gave up 3 bases and J gave up 7 bases; unmatched junction bases: 6. The CDR3 loop spans 14 amino acids. CDR3 nucleotides: TGTGCCAGCAGTTTCGGGACAGGGATGAGTGGCTACACCTTC. Residues: CASSFGTGMSGYTF.

The chain employs TRBV5-4 and TRBJ2-1; 12 positions match TRBD2. Germline CDR1 and CDR2: SGHNT and YYREEE (reference sequence). This CDR3 is built from 15 residues. V was pared by 6 bases and J by 6 bases, with 7 bases of the junction left unmatched. CDR3: CASNRLAGVANEQFF. DNA for the CDR3: TGTGCCAGCAACCGACTAGCGGGAGTCGCCAATGAGCAGTTCTTC.

Here the CDR3 reads CASSYPDRGGYTF. CDR3 sequence (DNA): TGTGCCAGCAGTTACCCGGACAGGGGAGGCTACACCTTC. The chain combines TRBV6-6 with TRBJ1-2, with 9 bases lining up with TRBD1. J lost 8 bases, V lost 2 bases, and 3 bases had no gene match. Germline V gene lookup returns CDR1 MNHNY and CDR2 SVGAGI (reference sequence). The CDR3 is 13 residues long.

V usage is TRBV6-5 and J usage is TRBJ2-7; 11 bases line up with TRBD1. CDR1 is MNHEY, CDR2 SVGAGI, per germline. The V and J ends lost 10 bases and 3 bases, in that order; junction bases with no gene match: 2. CDR3 size: 12 residues. The CDR3 coding sequence is TGTGCCACCGGGACAGGGGGCTACGAGCAGTACTTC. Encoded protein: CATGTGGYEQYF.

The genes are TRBV30 and TRBJ1-2; maybe TRBD1 (5 bases). CDR3 size: 15 residues. V was trimmed by 0 bases and J by 4 bases, leaving 15 bases between them. Looked up from germline, CDR1 is GTSNPN and CDR2 is SVGIG (reference sequence). The CDR3 here is CAWSVKGARIYGYTF. Written as DNA, the CDR3 is TGTGCCTGGAGTGTAAAAGGGGCCCGTATCTATGGCTACACCTTC.

The V call is TRBV5-1, the J call TRBJ2-1, with 9 bases aligning to TRBD1. With V trimmed by 0 bases and J by 6 bases, 7 bases remained unmatched. CDR3 length: 16 amino acids. The germline gives CDR1 SGHRS, CDR2 YFSETQ. The CDR3 bases are TGCGCCAGCAGCTTGGATGGGACAGGGCCGGGCAATGAGCAGTTCTTC. Translating it yields CASSLDGTGPGNEQFF.

The chain uses TRBV27 and TRBJ2-7; 12 nucleotides align to TRBD2. The CDR3 covers 15 residues. V was pared by 6 bases and J by 2 bases, with 5 bases of the junction left unmatched. Germline values: CDR1 MNHEY, CDR2 SMNVEV (reference sequence). CDR3 amino acids: CASSPTSGGPYEQYF. CDR3 DNA sequence: TGTGCCAGCAGCCCGACTAGCGGGGGACCCTACGAGCAGTACTTC.

The rearrangement links TRBV27 to TRBJ1-2; TRBD1 matches at 7 bases. Losses at the gene ends were 6 bases for V and 6 bases for J; bases not matched to a gene: 4. Germline values: CDR1 MNHEY, CDR2 SMNVEV (reference sequence). The CDR3 sequence is 12 residues long. Written as DNA, the CDR3 is TGTGCCAGCAGAACAGGGGACCATGGCTACACCTTC. This encodes CASRTGDHGYTF.

The chain employs TRBV5-6 and TRBJ2-7; possibly TRBD2 for D (6 bases). CDR1 and CDR2 (germline): SGHDT, YYEEEE. Trimming shortened V by 0 bases and J by 4 bases, and 17 bases separated the two germline ends. This CDR3 region has 16 residues. CDR3 residues: CASSLGPAGSLYEQYF. DNA for the CDR3: TGTGCCAGCAGCTTGGGGCCGGCGGGGAGTCTGTACGAGCAGTACTTC.

This chain joins TRBV7-2 and TRBJ1-2; D is possibly TRBD1 (6 bases). The CDR3 loop spans 16 amino acids. CDR1 SGHTA and CDR2 FQGNSA come from the germline V gene. V lost 0 bases, J lost 6 bases, and 17 bases lay in between. The CDR3 DNA sequence: TGTGCCAGCAGCTTAGCGCCGCGGCCGGGGGGCAATGGCTACACCTTC. It yields the protein CASSLAPRPGGNGYTF.

The J gene is TRBJ1-4, the V gene TRBV6-2 or TRBV6-3; TRBD1 might be the D (5 bases). In germline, CDR1 is MNHEY, CDR2 SVGEGT. This CDR3 is built from 12 residues. The V end was cut by 0 bases, the J end by 16 bases, with 12 bases between. The CDR3 DNA sequence: TGTGCCAGCAGTTACTCTGGGGCGATCGGGTTTTTT. Its translation is CASSYSGAIGFF.

The chain uses TRBV30 and TRBJ2-1; 10 nucleotides match TRBD2. The CDR3 consists of 12 residues. Per germline, CDR1 GTSNPN and CDR2 SVGIG (reference sequence). V gave up 5 bases and J gave up 12 bases; unmatched junction bases: 7. The CDR3 sequence: CAWGGTSDLQFF. In DNA form, the CDR3 reads TGTGCCTGGGGGGGGACTAGCGACCTGCAGTTCTTC.